The T cell receptor (beta chain) described here comes from a study of T cell responses to AZD1222 COVID-19 vaccine. In the study overall: Second doses that came at about 4 or about 12 weeks were put together. Study findings and constraints: It should be noted that donors were predominantly white British and more often female, and clonal diversity was possibly underestimated. Only after the peak T cell response were repertoires sampled. Compared with day 0, the breadth and depth of the Spike-specific TCR repertoire rose significantly after two doses of AZD1222.

The protocol was immunoSEQ multiplex PCR, while the TCRdb copy is restricted to in-frame clones and leaves out a portion. Seen here are around 160,000 clones, around 91% observed once, and the top ten hold 5.2%. This clone showed up just once. Its antigen is as yet unknown. The CDR3 spans 16 residues. Per germline, CDR1 SGHTA and CDR2 FQGTGA. The V gene end was trimmed by 6 bases and the J gene end by 3 bases; junction bases not matched to a gene: 9. This chain joins TRBV7-3 and TRBJ2-2; TRBD1 agrees at 8 bases. This clonotype originated in an adult in good health. The sample was peripheral blood, taken on day 0 of AZD1222 vaccination. CDR3: CASSLPGGSDTGELFF. In DNA, the CDR3 is TGTGCCAGCAGTCTCCCAGGGGGCAGTGACACCGGGGAGCTGTTTTTT. The whole variable domain, filled in from reference TRBV7-3 and TRBJ2-2, reads GAGVSQTPSNKVTEKGKYVELRCDPISGHTALYWYRQSLGQGPEFLIYFQGTGAADDSGLPNDRFFAVRPEGSVSTLKIQRTERGDSAVYLCASSLPGGSDTGELFFGEGSRLTVL.